Below, 9 T cell receptor beta chains from the same sample are listed, as sequenced in a study of cytomegalovirus exposure and HLA in healthy donors. PCR primers comprised 60 Vbeta and 13 Jbeta primers. Generated by immunoSEQ multiplex PCR, the TCRdb table keeps only in-frame clones and is missing some. The sample has more than 200,000 clones, roughly 80% seen once. What was sequenced was PBMCs. The source is a man in his forties in good health and CMV-seropositive.

The chain employs TRBV7-3 and TRBJ1-1, with D possibly matching TRBD1 (6 bases). Trimming removed 6 bases at V and 4 bases at J, with 12 bases between. This CDR3 region has 13 residues. Per germline, CDR1 SGHTA and CDR2 FQGTGA. The CDR3: CASRRGGGTEAFF. CDR3 sequence (DNA): TGTGCCAGCAGAAGGGGGGGCGGCACTGAAGCTTTCTTT. The variable domain in full, with the rest retrieved from reference TRBV7-3 and TRBJ1-1, is GAGVSQTPSNKVTEKGKYVELRCDPISGHTALYWYRQSLGQGPEFLIYFQGTGAADDSGLPNDRFFAVRPEGSVSTLKIQRTERGDSAVYLCASRRGGGTEAFFGQGTRLTVV.

The V gene is TRBV19, the J gene TRBJ1-1; 9 bases are a match to TRBD1. Germline V gene sequence: CDR1 LNHDA, CDR2 SQIVND (reference sequence). The CDR3 runs to 14 residues. After removal of 7 bases from V and 4 bases from J, the junction contained 7 bases not matched to a gene. In nucleotides, the CDR3 is TGTGCCAGTATCCCAACAGGGGGCTTCACTGAAGCTTTCTTT. Translation: CASIPTGGFTEAFF.

The J gene is TRBJ2-3, the V gene TRBV10-2, with TRBD1 as a possible D gene (6 bases). Trimming took off 0 bases at V and 1 base at J, with 14 bases between the two ends. In germline, CDR1 is WSHSY, CDR2 SAAADI. There are 17 residues in the CDR3. In DNA form, the CDR3 reads TGCGCCAGCAGTGAGTCCGGGACACCGCGGGGCACAGATACGCAGTATTTT. Translated: CASSESGTPRGTDTQYF.

Within the sample, this clone is medium-sized. This sequence joins TRBV29-1 and TRBJ1-1, with 9 bases fitting TRBD1. CDR1 and CDR2 (germline): SQVTM, ANQGSEA. The CDR3 length is 15 residues. V shed 7 bases and J 7 bases; nucleotides not matched to a gene: 16. This CDR3 reads CSASEPGQGSIEAFF. CDR3 DNA sequence: TGCAGCGCTAGTGAACCGGGACAGGGAAGTATTGAAGCTTTCTTT.

This clone was seen more than once but under ten times. The chain joins TRBV4-1 to TRBJ2-7, with 12 bases identical to TRBD1. Unmatched junction bases numbered 3, after V lost 4 bases and J lost 5 bases. The length of the CDR3 is 14 residues. Germline V gene sequence: CDR1 MGHRA, CDR2 YSYEKL. The CDR3 here is CASSPGTGGNEQYV. In nucleotides, the CDR3 is TGCGCCAGCAGCCCAGGGACAGGGGGCAACGAGCAGTACGTC.

V usage is TRBV29-1 and J usage is TRBJ2-2; 8 positions match TRBD2. With 2 bases clipped from V and 1 base from J, the junction kept 0 bases outside the gene matches. Per the germline V gene, CDR1 is SQVTM and CDR2 is ANQGSEA. The CDR3 has 14 amino acids. Here the CDR3 DNA reads TGCAGCGTTGAACTAGCGGGGAACACCGGGGAGCTGTTTTTT. Protein: CSVELAGNTGELFF.

The CDR3 DNA reads TGTGCCAGCAGTTTAGACAGGGAGATAAGTGGCTACACCTTC. Translating it yields CASSLDREISGYTF. This rearrangement joins TRBV27 to TRBJ1-2; 7 bases map to TRBD1. V gave up 2 bases and J gave up 7 bases; unmatched junction bases: 7. This CDR3 has 14 amino acids. Germline CDR1 reads MNHEY; CDR2 reads SMNVEV (reference sequence).

V and J are TRBV7-2 and TRBJ2-2; D perhaps matches TRBD2 (6 bases). The CDR3 contains 19 residues. Trimming left V 1 base short and J 2 bases short, with 20 bases between. The V gene's germline CDR1 is SGHTA and CDR2 FQGNSA. The CDR3 sequence: CASSLDKEVWTINTGELFF. CDR3 nucleotide sequence: TGTGCCAGCAGCTTAGATAAGGAGGTTTGGACTATTAACACCGGGGAGCTGTTTTTT.

The gene calls are TRBV5-4 and TRBJ2-7, with 11 bases matching TRBD1. Unmatched junction bases numbered 8, after V lost 3 bases and J lost 6 bases. Germline loops: CDR1 SGHNT, CDR2 YYREEE (reference sequence). This CDR3 is built from 15 residues. The CDR3 sequence: CASSSTGTGGFEQYV. Written as DNA, the CDR3 is TGTGCCAGCAGCTCAACCGGGACAGGGGGTTTCGAGCAGTACGTC.